This TCR beta chain originates from a study of blood T cell repertoires in COVID-19. Study background: The origin of the acute and convalescent COVID-19 samples was the United States, Italy and Spain. Sources were T cells, B-cell-depleted T cells, or PBMCs; the material itself was cDNA or gDNA.

The ends lost 6 bases at V and 2 bases at J; junction bases unmatched: 8. Germline V lookup: CDR1 WSHSY, CDR2 SAAADI. This CDR3 contains 16 residues. Only one count was recorded for this clone. Authors' methods: Amplified reference gene primers provided the basis for estimating nucleated cell counts. Repertoires were generated with immunoSEQ multiplex PCR, while TCRdb's copy carries only in-frame clones and drops some. The V and J calls and the clone size are those of that table, but D and trimming were determined from the DNA. This sample has over 70,000 clones, with over 65% found just once. The rearrangement uses TRBV10-2 and TRBJ2-3; 10 bases match TRBD2. The source material was peripheral blood. This TCR was sampled from a human donor in a cohort sampled during active COVID-19. The CDR3 bases are TGCGCCAGCAGGGGGCTCGGACTAGCGGACACAGATACGCAGTATTTT. Translating gives CASRGLGLADTDTQYF.